Shown below are 24 T cell receptor beta chains from a single sample sequenced in a study of blood T cells in healthy people across ages. A second about 6 to 11 cycle PCR used barcoded and J-beta primers. TCRdb analysed the 5' RACE reads with MiXCR anew, one entry per CDR3 protein. The sample includes 800,000 to 900,000 distinct CDR3 sequences, less than 80% of them seen just once. Sequenced: blood. All receptors derive from a man under 40 in good health.

The chain combines TRBV3-1 with TRBJ1-2; tentative D call: TRBD1 (5 bases). CDR3 length equals 15 residues. Trimming shortened V by 5 bases and J by 3 bases, and 16 bases separated the two germline ends. Germline assignment: CDR1 LGHDT and CDR2 YNNKEL (reference sequence). The CDR3 DNA reads as TGTGCCAGCAGCTTAGACAGCGGCTATTACTATGGCTACACCTTC. Translating it yields CASSLDSGYYYGYTF.

The genes are TRBV7-9 and TRBJ2-3; 8 positions match TRBD1. There are 17 residues in the CDR3. V lost 1 base and J lost 2; bases outside the gene matches: 8. Germline V gives CDR1 SEHNR, CDR2 FQNEAQ (reference sequence). The CDR3 sequence is CASSLGLATGATDTQYF. CDR3 in DNA: TGTGCCAGCAGCTTAGGACTCGCGACAGGGGCCACAGATACGCAGTATTTT.

V usage is TRBV5-5 and J usage is TRBJ2-7, with D tentatively TRBD2 (5 bases). The DNA matches TRBJ2-5 better at its end, which makes the J call doubtful. The CDR3 extends over 14 amino acids. CDR1 is SGHKS, CDR2 YYEKEE, per germline (reference sequence). The CDR3: CASTPRLSLETQYF. The CDR3, as DNA: TGTGCCAGCACCCCGCGACTAAGCTTGGAGACCCAGTACTTC.

J is TRBJ2-1 and V is TRBV20-1; a weak D match, TRBD2 (6 bases). V shed 6 bases and J shed 6 bases, with 12 bases lying between them. Germline CDR1 and CDR2: DFQATT and SNEGSKA (reference sequence). The CDR3 consists of 12 residues. CDR3 amino acids: CSAPRRGNEQFF. In DNA, the CDR3 is TGCAGTGCGCCCAGGAGGGGCAATGAGCAGTTCTTC.

The chain carries TRBV20-1 and TRBJ1-4; D unresolved. The CDR3 has 13 amino acids. The germline gives CDR1 DFQATT, CDR2 SNEGSKA (reference sequence). V lost 5 bases and J lost 10, with 17 bases in between. The CDR3 here is CSAPGRESGKLFF. CDR3 DNA: TGCAGTGCTCCGGGCCGGGAGTCGGGAAAACTGTTTTTT.

This clonotype turned up a few times. The chain carries TRBV7-2 and TRBJ2-3, with D possibly being TRBD2 (6 bases). The V end lost 6 bases, the J end lost 3 bases, and 16 bases lay between the germline ends. Looked up from germline, CDR1 is SGHTA and CDR2 is FQGNSA. The CDR3 consists of 15 residues. The CDR3 nucleotides read TGTGCCAGCAGACTAGCTGAAACCTGGACAGATACGCAGTATTTT. It yields the protein CASRLAETWTDTQYF. Based on the CDR3 plus reference TRBV7-2 and TRBJ2-3, the full variable domain is GAGVSQSPSNKVTEKGKDVELRCDPISGHTALYWYRQSLGQGLEFLIYFQGNSAPDKSGLPSDRFSAERTGGSVSTLTIQRTQQEDSAVYLCASRLAETWTDTQYFGPGTRLTVL.

As to this clonotype: An end of the junction does not agree with germline; a read error may underlie this. The CDR3 DNA follows: TGTGCCAGCAGTTCGTCAGGGGGCTACGGCTATGGCTGCACCTTC. Its protein product is CASSSSGGYGYGCTF. This chain connects TRBV12-3 or TRBV12-4 to TRBJ1-2; 8 nucleotides line up with TRBD1. The CDR3 is 15 amino acids.

The chain has TRBV6-1 and TRBJ2-1; D possibly corresponds to TRBD2 (7 bases). The CDR3 length is 14 residues. Germline assignment: CDR1 MNHNS and CDR2 SASEGT. V lost 8 bases and J lost 7, with 18 bases in between. The CDR3 sequence: CASRLRGAWNEQFF. The CDR3, as DNA: TGTGCCAGCCGTCTTCGGGGGGCCTGGAATGAGCAGTTCTTC.

The chain joins TRBV9 to TRBJ2-3; 13 nucleotides line up with TRBD2. CDR1 is SGDLS, CDR2 YYNGEE, per germline. V lost 4 bases and J lost 6; bases outside the gene matches: 8. This CDR3 has 16 amino acids. CDR3 in amino acids: CASSFKLAGGLDTQYF. CDR3 coding DNA: TGTGCCAGCAGCTTTAAACTAGCGGGGGGGCTGGATACGCAGTATTTT.

In this sample, this clonotype turned up a few times. J is TRBJ2-4 and V is TRBV7-9; no clear D. Trimming stripped 5 bases from V and 0 bases from J, with 11 bases between. The CDR3 runs 15 residues. Looked up from germline, CDR1 is SEHNR and CDR2 is FQNEAQ (reference sequence). CDR3 in amino acids: CASSHSVLAKNIQYF. The DNA of the CDR3 is TGTGCCAGCAGCCACAGTGTCCTAGCCAAAAACATTCAGTACTTC.

The rearrangement links TRBV28 to TRBJ1-1, with D possibly matching TRBD1 (6 bases). Germline values: CDR1 MDHEN, CDR2 SYDVKM. The CDR3 is 14 residues long. With 4 bases removed from V and 5 bases from J, the gap between germline ends came to 14 bases. The CDR3 loop reads CASSSAQGWTEAFF. CDR3 DNA sequence: TGTGCCAGCAGTTCAGCACAGGGCTGGACTGAAGCTTTCTTT. Combining the CDR3 with reference TRBV28 and TRBJ1-1 gives the whole variable domain DVKVTQSSRYLVKRTGEKVFLECVQDMDHENMFWYRQDPGLGLRLIYFSYDVKMKEKGDIPEGYSVSREKKERFSLILESASTNQTSMYLCASSSAQGWTEAFFGQGTRLTVV.

The chain is built from TRBV27 and TRBJ2-7; D is ambiguous. The CDR3 consists of 12 residues. The germline CDR1 and CDR2 sequences are MNHEY and SMNVEV (reference sequence). Trimming stripped 6 bases from V and 3 bases from J, with 9 bases between. This chain's CDR3 is CASRGMIYEQYF. Here the CDR3 DNA reads TGTGCCAGCAGGGGGATGATCTACGAGCAGTACTTC.

The chain employs TRBV6-2 or TRBV6-3 and TRBJ2-7; 7 positions agree with TRBD1. With 0 bases clipped from V and 3 bases from J, the junction kept 2 bases outside the gene matches. The CDR3 has 14 amino acids. Germline CDR1 MNHEY, CDR2 SVGEGT. The CDR3 DNA follows: TGTGCCAGCAGTTACTCAGGGGGCCTCTACGAGCAGTACTTC. This translates into CASSYSGGLYEQYF.

The CDR3 is CATSFDIYQETQYF. The CDR3 nucleotides are TGTGCCACCAGTTTTGACATTTACCAAGAGACCCAGTACTTC. The chain recombines TRBV15 with TRBJ2-5; D unclear. The CDR3 spans 14 residues. The V end lost 6 bases, the J end lost 0 bases, and 11 bases lay between the germline ends. Germline V lookup: CDR1 LNHNV, CDR2 YYDKDF (reference sequence).

The sample holds a few counts of this clonotype. The chain joins TRBV20-1 to TRBJ2-1, with TRBD2 identical over 8 bases. Trimming at V came to 6 bases and at J to 3 bases, leaving 10 bases not matched to a gene. The CDR3 is 15 amino acids. Germline CDR1 is DFQATT and CDR2 is SNEGSKA (reference sequence). The CDR3 loop reads CSAPGGASYYNEQFF. The CDR3, as DNA: TGCAGTGCACCGGGGGGGGCCTCCTACTACAATGAGCAGTTCTTC.

In regard to this clonotype: The junction differs from germline at one of its ends, possibly a read error. The J gene is TRBJ2-3, the V gene TRBV28; D uncertain. From germline, CDR1 is MDHEN and CDR2 SYDVKM. The CDR3 has 15 amino acids. The CDR3 loop is CASSLPVPSTDTQYF. Here the CDR3 DNA reads TGTGCCAGCAGTTTACCCGTCCCCAGCACGGATACGCAGTATTTT.

This clonotype has a handful of counts. This chain joins TRBV6-5 and TRBJ2-3; D may be TRBD2 (6 bases). V lost 2 bases to trimming and J lost 9 bases, with 6 bases between them. The CDR3 length is 11 residues. Looked up from germline, CDR1 is MNHEY and CDR2 is SVGAGI. The CDR3 loop reads CASSYGGTQYF. CDR3 in DNA: TGTGCCAGCAGTTACGGGGGGACGCAGTATTTT.

There are a few counts of this clonotype. This chain's CDR3 is CASSLGQGATDTQYF. CDR3 nucleotide sequence: TGCGCCAGCAGCTTGGGGCAGGGGGCTACAGATACGCAGTATTTT. The chain recombines TRBV5-1 with TRBJ2-3; 8 bases fit TRBD1. CDR1 and CDR2 from the germline V gene are SGHRS and YFSETQ. CDR3 size: 15 residues. After removal of 0 bases from V and 3 bases from J, the junction contained 3 bases not matched to a gene.

The rearrangement links TRBV20-1 to TRBJ2-1; D ambiguous. The germline gives CDR1 DFQATT, CDR2 SNEGSKA (reference sequence). There are 14 residues in the CDR3. Trimming removed 2 bases at V and 2 bases at J, with 10 bases between. The CDR3 nucleotides are TGCAGTGCTAGACTAGGGTTCACCTACAATGAGCAGTTCTTC. As protein: CSARLGFTYNEQFF.

In its sample, this clonotype was seen a few times. The J gene is TRBJ2-5, the V gene TRBV5-1, with 8 bases lining up with TRBD2. The CDR3 sequence is 16 residues long. Trimming removed 2 bases from V and 5 bases from J; junction bases left unmatched: 11. The germline CDR1 and CDR2 sequences are SGHRS and YFSETQ. The CDR3 coding sequence is TGCGCCAGCAGCTTTGCTTCGGGGGGGCGCCGTGAGACCCAGTACTTC. It specifies CASSFASGGRRETQYF. Filled out from reference TRBV5-1 and TRBJ2-5, the complete variable domain reads KAGVTQTPRYLIKTRGQQVTLSCSPISGHRSVSWYQQTPGQGLQFLFEYFSETQRNKGNFPGRFSGRQFSNSRSEMNVSTLELGDSALYLCASSFASGGRRETQYFGPGTRLLVL.

The genes are TRBV20-1 and TRBJ1-6; the D gene is possibly TRBD1 (5 bases). This CDR3 is built from 13 residues. V was shortened by 6 bases and J by 9 bases, with 15 bases between the two germline ends. Germline V gene data show CDR1 as DFQATT and CDR2 as SNEGSKA (reference sequence). Written as DNA, the CDR3 is TGCAGTGCCCGGGGGGGGTTTAGTTCACCCCTCCACTTT. It specifies CSARGGFSSPLHF.

In this sample, this clonotype turned up a few times. The gene calls are TRBV6-6 and TRBJ2-1; the D is unclear. Trimming removed 8 bases at V and 5 bases at J, with 7 bases between. CDR3 length: 11 amino acids. Germline assignment: CDR1 MNHNY and CDR2 SVGAGI (reference sequence). Written as DNA, the CDR3 is TGTGCCAGCCAGTTAAACAATGAGCAGTTCTTC. This codes for CASQLNNEQFF.

The genes are TRBV28 and TRBJ2-1, with D maybe TRBD2 (7 bases). The CDR3 is made up of 15 amino acids. CDR1 is MDHEN and CDR2 is SYDVKM in the germline V gene. Trimming took off 3 bases at V and 7 bases at J, with 16 bases between the two ends. CDR3 nucleotide sequence: TGTGCCAGCAGTTTTGCGAGGGGGGGGTTGAATGAGCAGTTCTTC. Residues: CASSFARGGLNEQFF.

The genes are TRBV9 and TRBJ1-5, with D hard to call. The germline V and J ends were trimmed by 3 bases and 4 bases, with 11 bases remaining between them. The CDR3 spans 14 residues. CDR1 and CDR2 from the germline V gene are SGDLS and YYNGEE. This CDR3 reads CASSGLDGNQPQHF. The CDR3 DNA is TGTGCCAGCAGCGGATTGGACGGTAATCAGCCCCAGCATTTT.